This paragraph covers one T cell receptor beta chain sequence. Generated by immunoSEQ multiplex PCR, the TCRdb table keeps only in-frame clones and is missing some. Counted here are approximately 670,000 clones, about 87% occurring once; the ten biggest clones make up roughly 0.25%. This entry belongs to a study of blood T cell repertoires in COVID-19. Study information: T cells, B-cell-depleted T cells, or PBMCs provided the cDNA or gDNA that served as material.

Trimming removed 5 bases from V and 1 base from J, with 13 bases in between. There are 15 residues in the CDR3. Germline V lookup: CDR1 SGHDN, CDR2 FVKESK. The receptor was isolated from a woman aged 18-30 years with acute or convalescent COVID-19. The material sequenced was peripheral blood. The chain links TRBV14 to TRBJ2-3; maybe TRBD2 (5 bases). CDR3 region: CASSARLGGTDTQYF. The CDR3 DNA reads TGTGCCAGCAGCGCCCGGCTCGGGGGCACAGATACGCAGTATTTT.